This T cell receptor beta chain stems from a study of shared clonotypes between healthy human individuals. Those who donated were healthy HIV-negative adults, with no recent acute infections or vaccinations reported. CD4+ cells underwent separation, giving CD45RA+ naive and CD45RA-negative memory subsets. The assay was immunoSEQ multiplex PCR, and TCRdb's table has in-frame clones only and misses some. The repertoire consists of around 1.4 million clones, with just under 99% occurring once and the leading ten covering 0.36%. This clone was detected only once. Its antigen remains unidentified. Study-level results: The generation probabilities recorded for non-shared clonotypes fell below those of clonotypes shared by all four donors. The study sampled only blood, and tissue repertoires likely differ.

The CDR3 length is 13 residues. The germline CDR1 and CDR2 sequences are KGHSH and LQKENI. Trimming pared 0 bases from V and 5 bases from J, leaving 8 bases between. Sequencing input: naive CD4+ T cells sorted from blood. This sample's subset: CD45RA+ positively selected. The V call is TRBV18, the J call TRBJ2-7, with a tentative D call TRBD2 (5 bases). The TCR was taken from a young man in good health. The CDR3 nucleotides read TGTGCCAGCTCACCACCGAGCGGACACGAGCAGTACTTC. This codes for CASSPPSGHEQYF.